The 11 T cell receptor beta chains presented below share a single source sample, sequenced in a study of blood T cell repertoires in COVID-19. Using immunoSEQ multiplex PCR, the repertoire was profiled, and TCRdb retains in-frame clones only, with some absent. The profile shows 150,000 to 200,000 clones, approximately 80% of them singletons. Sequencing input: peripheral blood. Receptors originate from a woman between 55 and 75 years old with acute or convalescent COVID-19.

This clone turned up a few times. As DNA, the CDR3 is TGTGCCAGCAGTTACTTGGGCAGGACCTACGAGCAGTACTTC. It encodes CASSYLGRTYEQYF. The chain is built from TRBV6-5 and TRBJ2-7; D gene unclear. The CDR3 runs to 14 residues. The germline V gene has CDR1 MNHEY and CDR2 SVGAGI. The V and J ends lost 1 base and 2 bases respectively, with 9 bases between them.

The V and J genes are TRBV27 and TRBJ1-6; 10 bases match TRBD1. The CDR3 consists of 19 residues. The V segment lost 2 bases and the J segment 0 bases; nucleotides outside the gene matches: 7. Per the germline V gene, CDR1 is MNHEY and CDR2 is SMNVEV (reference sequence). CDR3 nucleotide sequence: TGTGCCAGCAGTTTAAGGGGACAGGGGCTTATCTCCTATAATTCACCCCTCCACTTT. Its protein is CASSLRGQGLISYNSPLHF.

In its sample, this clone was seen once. Here the CDR3 DNA reads TGTGCCAGTTCCGGACAGGTTCTTGCAACTAATGAAAAACTGTTTTTT. This translates into CASSGQVLATNEKLFF. The V and J genes are TRBV28 and TRBJ1-4; 7 bases align to TRBD1. Germline CDR1 is MDHEN and CDR2 is SYDVKM. J gave up 0 bases and V 9 bases, and 10 bases lay outside the gene matches. The CDR3 spans 16 residues.

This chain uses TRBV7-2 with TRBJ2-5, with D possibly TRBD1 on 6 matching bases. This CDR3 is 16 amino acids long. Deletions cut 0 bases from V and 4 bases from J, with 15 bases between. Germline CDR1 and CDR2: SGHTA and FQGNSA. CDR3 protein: CASSLAFGQGGETQYF. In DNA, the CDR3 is TGTGCCAGCAGCTTAGCGTTCGGGCAAGGGGGAGAGACCCAGTACTTC.

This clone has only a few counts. The CDR3 DNA reads as TGCAGCGGCCCGGAGGCGGCCAAAAACATTCAGTACTTC. It encodes CSGPEAAKNIQYF. This rearrangement joins TRBV29-1 to TRBJ2-4, with a possible D match to TRBD2 (5 bases). Trimming took off 7 bases at V and 1 base at J, with 11 bases between the two ends. Germline V gene lookup returns CDR1 SQVTM and CDR2 ANQGSEA. The CDR3 has 13 residues.

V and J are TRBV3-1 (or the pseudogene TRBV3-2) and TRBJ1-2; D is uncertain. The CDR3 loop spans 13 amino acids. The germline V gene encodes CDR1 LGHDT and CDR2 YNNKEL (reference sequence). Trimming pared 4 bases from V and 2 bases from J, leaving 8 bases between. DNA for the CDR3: TGTGCCAGCAGCCTCAACGGGAACTATGGCTACACCTTC. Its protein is CASSLNGNYGYTF.

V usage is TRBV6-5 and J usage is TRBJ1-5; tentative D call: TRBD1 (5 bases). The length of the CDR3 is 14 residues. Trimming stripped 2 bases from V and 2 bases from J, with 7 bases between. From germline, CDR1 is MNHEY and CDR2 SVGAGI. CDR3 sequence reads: CASSYGGGNQPQHF. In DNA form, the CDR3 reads TGTGCCAGCAGTTACGGGGGGGGCAATCAGCCCCAGCATTTT.

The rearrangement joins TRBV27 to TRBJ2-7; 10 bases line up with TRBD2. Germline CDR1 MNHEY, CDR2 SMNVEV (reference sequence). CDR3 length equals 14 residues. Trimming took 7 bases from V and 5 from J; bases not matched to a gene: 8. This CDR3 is CASTLFSGGDEQYF. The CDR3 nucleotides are TGTGCCAGCACCCTCTTCAGCGGGGGGGACGAGCAGTACTTC.

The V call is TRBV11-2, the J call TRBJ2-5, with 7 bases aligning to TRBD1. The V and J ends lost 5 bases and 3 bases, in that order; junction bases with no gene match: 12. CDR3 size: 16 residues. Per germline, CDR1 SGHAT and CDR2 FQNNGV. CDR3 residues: CASSTRTGTIKETQYF. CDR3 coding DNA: TGTGCCAGCAGCACCCGGACAGGAACTATCAAAGAGACCCAGTACTTC.

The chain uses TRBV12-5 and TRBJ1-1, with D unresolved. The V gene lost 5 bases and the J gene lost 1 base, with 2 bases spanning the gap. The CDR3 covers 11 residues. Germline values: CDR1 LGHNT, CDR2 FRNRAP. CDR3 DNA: TGTGCTAGTGGTCAGAACACTGAAGCTTTCTTT. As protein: CASGQNTEAFF.

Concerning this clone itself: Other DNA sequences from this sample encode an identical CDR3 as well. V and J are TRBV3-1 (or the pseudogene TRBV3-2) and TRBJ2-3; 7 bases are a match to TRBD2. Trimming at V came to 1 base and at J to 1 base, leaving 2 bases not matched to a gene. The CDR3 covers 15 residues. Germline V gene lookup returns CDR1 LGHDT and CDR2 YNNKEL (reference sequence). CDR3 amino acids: CASSQGLAGTDTQYF. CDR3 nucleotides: TGTGCCAGCAGCCAAGGGCTAGCGGGCACAGATACGCAGTATTTT.